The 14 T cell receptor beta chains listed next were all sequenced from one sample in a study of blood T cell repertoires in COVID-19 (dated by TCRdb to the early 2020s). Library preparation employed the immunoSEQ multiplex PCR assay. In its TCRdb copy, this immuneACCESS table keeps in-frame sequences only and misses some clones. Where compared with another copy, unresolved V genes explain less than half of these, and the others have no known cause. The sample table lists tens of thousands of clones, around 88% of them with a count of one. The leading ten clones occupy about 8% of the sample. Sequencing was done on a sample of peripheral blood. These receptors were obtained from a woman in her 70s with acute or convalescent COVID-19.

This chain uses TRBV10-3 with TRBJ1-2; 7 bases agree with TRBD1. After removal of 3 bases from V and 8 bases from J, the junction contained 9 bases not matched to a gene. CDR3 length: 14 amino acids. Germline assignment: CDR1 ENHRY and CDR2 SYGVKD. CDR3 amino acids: CAISDGDRAFGYTF. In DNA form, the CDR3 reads TGTGCCATCAGTGATGGTGACAGGGCGTTCGGCTACACCTTC.

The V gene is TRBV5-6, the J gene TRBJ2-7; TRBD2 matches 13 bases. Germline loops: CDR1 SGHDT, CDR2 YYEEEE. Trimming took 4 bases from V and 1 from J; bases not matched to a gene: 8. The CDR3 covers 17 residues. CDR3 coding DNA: TGTGCCAGCAGCAGGGGACTAGCGGGAACTCGTTCCTACGAGCAGTACTTC. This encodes CASSRGLAGTRSYEQYF. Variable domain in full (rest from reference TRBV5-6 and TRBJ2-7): DAGVTQSPTHLIKTRGQQVTLRCSPKSGHDTVSWYQQALGQGPQFIFQYYEEEERQRGNFPDRFSGHQFPNYSSELNVNALLLGDSALYLCASSRGLAGTRSYEQYFGPGTRLTVT.

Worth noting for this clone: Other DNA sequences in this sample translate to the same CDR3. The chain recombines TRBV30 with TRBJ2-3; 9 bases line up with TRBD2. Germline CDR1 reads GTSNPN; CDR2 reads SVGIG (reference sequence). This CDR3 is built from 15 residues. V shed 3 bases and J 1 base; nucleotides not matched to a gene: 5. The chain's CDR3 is CAWSVRTSGTDTQYF. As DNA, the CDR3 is TGTGCCTGGAGCGTCCGGACTAGCGGCACAGATACGCAGTATTTT.

The chain's CDR3 is CASSTRIQGLCYTIYF. The CDR3 nucleotides read TGTGCCAGCAGCACTAGAATACAGGGTTTGTGTTACACCATATATTTT. The rearrangement links TRBV21-1 to TRBJ1-3; TRBD1, the D gene given by the table, was not confirmed from the DNA. TRBV21-1 is a listed pseudogene. The CDR3 runs 16 residues.

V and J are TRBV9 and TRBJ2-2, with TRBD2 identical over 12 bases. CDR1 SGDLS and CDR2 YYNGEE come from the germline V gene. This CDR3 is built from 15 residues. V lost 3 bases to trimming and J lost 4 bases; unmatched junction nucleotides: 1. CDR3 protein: CASSAGLAGTGELFF. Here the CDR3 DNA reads TGTGCCAGCAGCGCGGGACTAGCGGGCACCGGGGAGCTGTTTTTT. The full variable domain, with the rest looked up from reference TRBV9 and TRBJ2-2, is DSGVTQTPKHLITATGQRVTLRCSPRSGDLSVYWYQQSLDQGLQFLIQYYNGEERAKGNILERFSAQQFPDLHSELNLSSLELGDSALYFCASSAGLAGTGELFFGEGSRLTVL.

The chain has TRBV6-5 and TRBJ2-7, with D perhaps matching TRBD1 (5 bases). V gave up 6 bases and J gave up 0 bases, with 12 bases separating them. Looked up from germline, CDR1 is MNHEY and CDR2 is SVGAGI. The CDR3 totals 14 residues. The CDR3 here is CASSRTWSSYEQYF. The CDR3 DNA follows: TGTGCCAGCAGCCGGACATGGAGCTCCTACGAGCAGTACTTC.

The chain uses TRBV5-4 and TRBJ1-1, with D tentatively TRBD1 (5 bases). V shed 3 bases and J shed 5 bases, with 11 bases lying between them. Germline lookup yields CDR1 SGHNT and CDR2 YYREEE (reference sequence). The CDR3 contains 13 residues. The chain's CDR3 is CASSYGGKTEAFF. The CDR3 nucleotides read TGTGCCAGCAGCTACGGGGGGAAGACTGAAGCTTTCTTT.

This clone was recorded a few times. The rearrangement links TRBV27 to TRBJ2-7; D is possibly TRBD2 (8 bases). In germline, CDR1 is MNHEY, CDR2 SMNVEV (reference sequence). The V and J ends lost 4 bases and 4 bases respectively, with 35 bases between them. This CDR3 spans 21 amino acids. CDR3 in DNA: TGTGCCAGCAGTTCTTTAGGGGGCGGAGGGGGTGGGAGCGGGAGTATATACGAGCAGTACTTC. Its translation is CASSSLGGGGGGSGSIYEQYF.

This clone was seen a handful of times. This chain's CDR3 is CASSASGRVSEQYF. The DNA for the CDR3 is TGTGCCAGCAGTGCCAGCGGGAGGGTCTCCGAGCAGTACTTC. This chain joins TRBV27 and TRBJ2-7; TRBD2 aligns across 10 bases. Germline V lookup: CDR1 MNHEY, CDR2 SMNVEV (reference sequence). Trimming at V came to 5 bases and at J to 6 bases, leaving 7 bases not matched to a gene. The CDR3 is 14 residues long.

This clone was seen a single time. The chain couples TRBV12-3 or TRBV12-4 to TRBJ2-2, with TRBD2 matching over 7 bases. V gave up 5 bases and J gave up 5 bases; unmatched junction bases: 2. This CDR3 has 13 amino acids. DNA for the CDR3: TGTGCCAGCAGTAAACTAGCGACCGGGGAGCTGTTTTTT. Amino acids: CASSKLATGELFF.

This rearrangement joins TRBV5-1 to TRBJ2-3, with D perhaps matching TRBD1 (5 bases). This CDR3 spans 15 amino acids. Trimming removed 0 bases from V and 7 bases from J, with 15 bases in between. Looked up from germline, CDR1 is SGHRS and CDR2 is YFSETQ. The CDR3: CASSLGVTWGYTQYF. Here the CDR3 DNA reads TGCGCCAGCAGCTTGGGTGTGACTTGGGGCTATACGCAGTATTTT. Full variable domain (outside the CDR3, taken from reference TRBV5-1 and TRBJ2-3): KAGVTQTPRYLIKTRGQQVTLSCSPISGHRSVSWYQQTPGQGLQFLFEYFSETQRNKGNFPGRFSGRQFSNSRSEMNVSTLELGDSALYLCASSLGVTWGYTQYFGPGTRLTVL.

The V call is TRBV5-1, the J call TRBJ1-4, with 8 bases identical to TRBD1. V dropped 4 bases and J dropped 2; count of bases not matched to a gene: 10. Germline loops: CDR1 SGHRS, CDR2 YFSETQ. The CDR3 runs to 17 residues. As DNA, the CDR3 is TGCGCCAGCAGCCCAGGGACAGGATGGTCCACTAATGAAAAACTGTTTTTT. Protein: CASSPGTGWSTNEKLFF.

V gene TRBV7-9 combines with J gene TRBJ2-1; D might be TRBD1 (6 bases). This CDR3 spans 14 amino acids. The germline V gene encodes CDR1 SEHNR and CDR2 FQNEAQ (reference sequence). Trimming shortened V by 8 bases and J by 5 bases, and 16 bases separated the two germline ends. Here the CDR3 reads CASGPTGGNNEQFF. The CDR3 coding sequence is TGTGCCAGCGGCCCGACTGGGGGCAACAATGAGCAGTTCTTC.

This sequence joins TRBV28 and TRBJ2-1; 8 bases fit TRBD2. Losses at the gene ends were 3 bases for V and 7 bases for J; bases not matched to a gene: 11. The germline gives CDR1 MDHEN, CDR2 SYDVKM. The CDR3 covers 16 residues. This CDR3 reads CASSFVVGRALNEQFF. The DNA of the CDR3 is TGTGCCAGCAGTTTCGTAGTCGGGAGGGCCCTTAATGAGCAGTTCTTC.